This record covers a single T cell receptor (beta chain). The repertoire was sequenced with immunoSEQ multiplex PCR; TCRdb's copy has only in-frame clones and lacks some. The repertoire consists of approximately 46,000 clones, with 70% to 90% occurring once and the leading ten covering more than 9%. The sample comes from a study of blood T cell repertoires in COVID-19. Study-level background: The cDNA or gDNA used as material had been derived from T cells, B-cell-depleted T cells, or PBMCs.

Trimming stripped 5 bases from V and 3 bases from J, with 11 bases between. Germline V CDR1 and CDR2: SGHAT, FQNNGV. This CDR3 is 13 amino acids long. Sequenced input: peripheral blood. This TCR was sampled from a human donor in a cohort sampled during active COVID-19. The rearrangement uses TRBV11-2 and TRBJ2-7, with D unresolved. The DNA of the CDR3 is TGTGCCAGCAGCATAGGCGGAGTCTACGAGCAGTACTTC. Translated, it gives CASSIGGVYEQYF.